These T cell receptor beta chains were read from a single sample in a study of blood T cell repertoires in COVID-19. Generated by immunoSEQ multiplex PCR, the TCRdb table keeps only in-frame clones and is missing some. The table shows around 60,000 clones, with 85% to 90% occurring only once. The sequenced material came from peripheral blood. These receptors came from a human donor in a cohort sampled during active COVID-19. CDR3s include the opening cysteine and the closing phenylalanine or tryptophan. Each record gives: clone size, J gene, D gene, V gene, CDR3 protein. A D gene is named only where the DNA matches it firmly. Size is omitted from some rows. Given values are once, few, many or a class for expanded clones.

NA TRBJ1-1 NA TRBV14 CASSQGRNTEAFF
few TRBJ1-6 TRBD1 TRBV2 CASGLGTGVGSPLHF
NA TRBJ2-7 NA TRBV11-2 CASSLGQLLDEQYF
NA TRBJ2-1 TRBD2 TRBV6-2/TRBV6-3 CASSFSSGGRIF
NA TRBJ2-2 TRBD2 TRBV19 CASSITKIAGTGELFF
NA TRBJ2-1 NA TRBV3-1/TRBV3-2 CASSQYSGRASSYNEQFF
NA TRBJ1-4 NA TRBV19 CASSPGTSMFF
once TRBJ1-2 NA TRBV15 CATSPYSGTPYGYTF
NA TRBJ2-3 TRBD2 TRBV29-1 CSVDEVSGGPDTQYF
NA TRBJ2-7 TRBD2 TRBV28 CASSLVDGGLAIEQYF
NA TRBJ2-7 NA TRBV4-3 CASSQESRDYEQYF
NA TRBJ2-3 TRBD2 TRBV7-9 CASSPPGLGTDTQYF
few TRBJ2-5 NA TRBV4-3 CASSQGGRYQETQYF
NA TRBJ1-1 NA TRBV11-3 CASSLVAFATHTEAFF
NA TRBJ1-5 TRBD1 TRBV5-8 CASSLAATGTGGRQPQHF
NA TRBJ2-7 TRBD1 TRBV6-2/TRBV6-3 CASSYSRKAGGVYEQYF
NA TRBJ1-1 TRBD1 TRBV18 CASSPQSGTGGTEAFF
NA TRBJ2-1 NA TRBV5-1 CASSRQVNNEQFF
NA TRBJ2-2 TRBD2 TRBV15 CATSRDLTSGDTGELFF
NA TRBJ1-3 TRBD1 TRBV5-1 CASSPYDRVTGNTIYF
NA TRBJ2-1 TRBD2 TRBV5-4 CASSFKGLAGVDEQFF
NA TRBJ1-2 NA TRBV7-9 CASSTKRHYGYTF
NA TRBJ1-1 NA TRBV5-1 CASSLSVVPDVNTEAFF
NA TRBJ2-1 TRBD2 TRBV28 CASTISSGPYNEQFF
NA TRBJ2-1 TRBD2 TRBV7-9 CASTGTSGSYEQFF
NA TRBJ1-1 NA TRBV19 CASSIAAGAEAFF
NA TRBJ2-1 TRBD1 TRBV7-2 CASSSHPGGDRDNEQFF
NA TRBJ1-6 TRBD1 TRBV11-1 CASSPQGEYNSPLHF
NA TRBJ1-1 NA TRBV28 CASSLKLTGTEAFF
NA TRBJ2-7 NA TRBV21-1 CASSTLTSPIREPIHYEQYF
NA TRBJ2-5 NA TRBV19 CASRAGLEETQYF
NA TRBJ2-5 TRBD2 TRBV28 CASSQIAGGRETQYF
NA TRBJ2-5 NA TRBV28 CASSPGLAQETQYF
NA TRBJ2-5 NA TRBV25-1 CASSEYWAGAGTQYF
NA TRBJ1-2 TRBD1 TRBV9 CASSVRTGGGGYTF
NA TRBJ2-7 NA TRBV3-1/TRBV3-2 CASSHGPSYEQYF
NA TRBJ2-7 TRBD1 TRBV28 CASRPGQGPLILSYEQYF
once TRBJ2-7 TRBD2 TRBV4-3 CASSQLAGVYEQYF
NA TRBJ2-7 TRBD1 TRBV30 CAWSPGQATYEQYF
NA TRBJ1-2 NA TRBV3-1/TRBV3-2 CASSQGTDLYGYTF
NA TRBJ2-7 TRBD1 TRBV4-2 CASSQAGDRVSYEQYF
NA TRBJ2-3 NA TRBV7-3 CASSPTLSTDTQYF
NA TRBJ2-2 TRBD1 TRBV6-5 CASSLGTANTGELFF
once TRBJ2-1 TRBD1 TRBV19 CASSILGQPRYNEQFF
NA TRBJ2-5 TRBD1 TRBV6-2/TRBV6-3 CASSSGTGSETQYF
NA TRBJ2-1 NA TRBV4-1 CASSQDRDISYNEQFF
once TRBJ2-3 TRBD2 TRBV24-1 CATSDSRLAGDTDTQYF
NA TRBJ2-7 NA TRBV4-3 CASSQEPQRSSYEQYF
NA TRBJ2-2 NA TRBV7-9 CASSYRDGGTGELFF
NA TRBJ2-7 NA TRBV7-2 CASSLEDYSYEQYF